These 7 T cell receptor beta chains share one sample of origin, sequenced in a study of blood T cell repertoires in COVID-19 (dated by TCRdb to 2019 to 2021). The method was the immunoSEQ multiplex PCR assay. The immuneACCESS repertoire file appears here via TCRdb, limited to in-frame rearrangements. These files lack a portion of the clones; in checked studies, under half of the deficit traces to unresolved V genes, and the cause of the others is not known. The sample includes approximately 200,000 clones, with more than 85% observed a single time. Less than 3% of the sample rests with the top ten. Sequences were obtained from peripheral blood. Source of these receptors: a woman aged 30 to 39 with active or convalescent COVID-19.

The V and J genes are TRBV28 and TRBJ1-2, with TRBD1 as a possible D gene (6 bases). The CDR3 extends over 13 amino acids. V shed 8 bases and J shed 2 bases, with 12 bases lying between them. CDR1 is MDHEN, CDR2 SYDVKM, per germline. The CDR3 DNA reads TGTGCCAGCTCCCAGGGGACGAACTATGGCTACACCTTC. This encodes CASSQGTNYGYTF.

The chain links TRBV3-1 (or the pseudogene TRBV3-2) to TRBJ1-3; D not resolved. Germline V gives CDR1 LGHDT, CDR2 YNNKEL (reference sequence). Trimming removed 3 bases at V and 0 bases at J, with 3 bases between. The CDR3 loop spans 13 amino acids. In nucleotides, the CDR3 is TGTGCCAGCAGCCAGAGCTCTGGAAACACCATATATTTT. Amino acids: CASSQSSGNTIYF.

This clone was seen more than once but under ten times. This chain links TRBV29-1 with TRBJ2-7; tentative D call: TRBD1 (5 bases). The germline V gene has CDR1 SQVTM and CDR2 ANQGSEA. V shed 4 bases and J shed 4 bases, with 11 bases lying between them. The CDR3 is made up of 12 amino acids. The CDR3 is CSVAPTAYEQYF. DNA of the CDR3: TGCAGCGTTGCTCCGACAGCTTACGAGCAGTACTTC.

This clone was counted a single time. The CDR3 region has the DNA TGTGCTAGTGGACAGGGGCAGCCGAACACTGAAGCTTTCTTT. This gives the protein CASGQGQPNTEAFF. V is TRBV12-5 and J is TRBJ1-1; the match to TRBD1 covers 7 bases. Germline V gene sequence: CDR1 LGHNT, CDR2 FRNRAP. J gave up 1 base and V 6 bases, and 5 bases lay outside the gene matches. The CDR3 loop spans 14 amino acids.

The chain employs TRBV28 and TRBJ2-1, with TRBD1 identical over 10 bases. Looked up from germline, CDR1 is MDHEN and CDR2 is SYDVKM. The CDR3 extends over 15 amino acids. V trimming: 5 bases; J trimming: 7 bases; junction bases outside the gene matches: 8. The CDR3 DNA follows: TGTGCCAGCAGTCAAAGACAGGGGGCGCCGAATGAGCAGTTCTTC. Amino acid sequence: CASSQRQGAPNEQFF.

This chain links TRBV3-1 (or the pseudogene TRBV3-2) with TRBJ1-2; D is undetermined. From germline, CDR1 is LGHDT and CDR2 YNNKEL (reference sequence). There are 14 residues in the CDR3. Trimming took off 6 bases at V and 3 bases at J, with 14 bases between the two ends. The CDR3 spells CASRPMVGDYGYTF. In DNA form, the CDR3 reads TGTGCCAGCAGGCCCATGGTTGGAGACTATGGCTACACCTTC.

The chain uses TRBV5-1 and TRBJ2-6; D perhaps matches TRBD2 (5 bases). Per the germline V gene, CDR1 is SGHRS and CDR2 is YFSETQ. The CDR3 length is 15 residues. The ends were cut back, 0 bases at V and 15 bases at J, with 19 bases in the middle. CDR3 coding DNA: TGCGCCAGCAGCTTGGAACTCCGTCTTTCCCGGGACCTGACTTTC. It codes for CASSLELRLSRDLTF.